These 8 T cell receptor beta chains came from one sample sequenced in a study of beta chain features in type 1 diabetes. The isolated RNA, all of it, was reverse transcribed, so expressed TCRB transcripts were what got sequenced. Repertoires were generated with immunoSEQ multiplex PCR, while TCRdb's copy carries only in-frame clones and drops some. The table includes roughly 450,000 clones, roughly 11% detected once. What was sequenced was naive CD4+ T cells from blood. The source of these receptors is a woman aged 18-30 years in good health.

The rearrangement uses TRBV9 and TRBJ1-3; unclear D gene. Trimming left V 7 bases short and J 0 bases short, with 14 bases between. The V gene's germline CDR1 is SGDLS and CDR2 YYNGEE. The CDR3 has 15 residues. CDR3 nucleotides: TGTGCCAGCCAGAGGGCTACGGACTCTGGAAACACCATATATTTT. Its protein product is CASQRATDSGNTIYF.

This clone has more than one count but fewer than ten. The V call is TRBV5-1, the J call TRBJ2-1; maybe TRBD1 (6 bases). The V and J ends lost 4 bases and 8 bases respectively, with 10 bases between them. Germline V gene data show CDR1 as SGHRS and CDR2 as YFSETQ. The CDR3 runs 12 residues. CDR3 loop: CASSPQGYEQFF. The CDR3 DNA is TGCGCCAGCAGCCCCCAGGGGTATGAGCAGTTCTTC.

The chain combines TRBV30 with TRBJ2-5; TRBD2 might be the D (5 bases). The CDR3 totals 11 residues. V was trimmed by 0 bases and J by 7 bases, leaving 6 bases between them. Germline assignment: CDR1 GTSNPN and CDR2 SVGIG (reference sequence). CDR3 protein: CAWSVRGTQYF. The CDR3 bases are TGTGCCTGGAGTGTACGGGGGACCCAGTACTTC.

CDR3 region: CASSIRQEGGYTF. For the CDR3, the DNA is TGTGCCAGCAGTATCCGACAGGAGGGTGGCTACACCTTC. This rearrangement joins TRBV6-5 to TRBJ1-2; the D gene is possibly TRBD1 (6 bases). V lost 5 bases and J lost 7, with 14 bases in between. The germline V gene has CDR1 MNHEY and CDR2 SVGAGI. The CDR3 sequence is 13 residues long.

This clone occurred a few times. V usage is TRBV7-2 and J usage is TRBJ2-5; 10 bases fit TRBD1. The CDR3 is made up of 15 amino acids. Trimming removed 4 bases from V and 4 bases from J; junction bases left unmatched: 6. Germline V gene data show CDR1 as SGHTA and CDR2 as FQGNSA. The CDR3 DNA reads TGTGCCAGCAGCTCGGGACAGGGGAGGTCAGAGACCCAGTACTTC. This translates into CASSSGQGRSETQYF. Together with reference TRBV7-2 and TRBJ2-5, the CDR3 gives the full variable domain: GAGVSQSPSNKVTEKGKDVELRCDPISGHTALYWYRQSLGQGLEFLIYFQGNSAPDKSGLPSDRFSAERTGGSVSTLTIQRTQQEDSAVYLCASSSGQGRSETQYFGPGTRLLVL.

CDR3 protein: CASRAQGAMNTEAFF. Here the CDR3 DNA reads TGTGCCAGCAGAGCGCAGGGGGCCATGAACACTGAAGCTTTCTTT. V usage is TRBV5-4 and J usage is TRBJ1-1, with 8 bases fitting TRBD1. CDR1 and CDR2 (germline): SGHNT, YYREEE (reference sequence). CDR3 size: 15 residues. The trim removed 5 bases at V and 0 bases at J, leaving 6 bases unmatched.

This clone has just a few counts. V and J are TRBV7-9 and TRBJ1-2; D possibly corresponds to TRBD1 (6 bases). The length of the CDR3 is 15 residues. V was trimmed by 0 bases and J by 7 bases, leaving 15 bases between them. CDR1 is SEHNR and CDR2 is FQNEAQ in the germline V gene (reference sequence). DNA for the CDR3: TGTGCCAGCAGCTTAGCGGGGGCCCGAAATGGTGGCTACACCTTC. Its translation: CASSLAGARNGGYTF.

The chain carries TRBV7-6 and TRBJ2-1; D is perhaps TRBD1 (6 bases). Germline V gene lookup returns CDR1 SGHVS and CDR2 FNYEAQ. V shed 1 base and J shed 6 bases, with 7 bases lying between them. This CDR3 region has 13 residues. CDR3 bases: TGTGCCAGCAGCTTAGTGGGGGCCAATGAGCAGTTCTTC. Translating gives CASSLVGANEQFF. The variable domain in full, completed from reference TRBV7-6 and TRBJ2-1, reads GAGVSQSPRYKVTKRGQDVALRCDPISGHVSLYWYRQALGQGPEFLTYFNYEAQQDKSGLPNDRFSAERPEGSISTLTIQRTEQRDSAMYRCASSLVGANEQFFGPGTRLTVL.